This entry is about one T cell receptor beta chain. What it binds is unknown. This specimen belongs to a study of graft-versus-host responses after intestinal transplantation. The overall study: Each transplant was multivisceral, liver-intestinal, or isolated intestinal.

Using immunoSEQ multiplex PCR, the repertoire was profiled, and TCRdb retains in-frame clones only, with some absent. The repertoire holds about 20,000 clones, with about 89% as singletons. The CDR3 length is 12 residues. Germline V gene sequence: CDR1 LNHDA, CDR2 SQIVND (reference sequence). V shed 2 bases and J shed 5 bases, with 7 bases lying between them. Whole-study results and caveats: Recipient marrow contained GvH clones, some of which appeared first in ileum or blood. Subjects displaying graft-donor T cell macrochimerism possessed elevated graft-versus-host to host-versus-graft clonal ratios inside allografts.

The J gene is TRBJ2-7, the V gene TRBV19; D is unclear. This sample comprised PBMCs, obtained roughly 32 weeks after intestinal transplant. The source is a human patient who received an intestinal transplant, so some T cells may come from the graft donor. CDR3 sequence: CASSISNDEQYF. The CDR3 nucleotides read TGTGCCAGTAGTATATCTAACGACGAGCAGTACTTC.